The 21 T cell receptor beta chains reported below all come from one sample, sequenced in a study of post-analysis software for immune sequencing data. General observations from the study: Patients used roughly five TRBV segments, including TRBV5-6, TRBV5-1 and TRBV20-1, more often than controls.

Their target antigens are unknown. cDNA libraries of TCR beta carried unique molecular identifiers. Using its own MiXCR run on the PCR reads, TCRdb lists one record per CDR3 protein. The data hold roughly 620,000 distinct CDR3 sequences, with 44% observed a single time. The source material was blood. Receptor source: a girl aged 5-17 years with multiple sclerosis.

The CDR3 region has the DNA TGCGCCAGCAGCCAAGCCCCGATGCGGGTCGGGCTAGCGGGAGGGACAGATACGCAGTATTTT. Amino acid sequence: CASSQAPMRVGLAGGTDTQYF. This chain uses TRBV4-1 with TRBJ2-3, with 12 bases matching TRBD2. The junction had 17 bases not matched to a gene; V was cut back by 1 base and J by 3 bases. CDR1 MGHRA and CDR2 YSYEKL come from the germline V gene. CDR3 size: 21 residues.

This chain joins TRBV12-3 or TRBV12-4 and TRBJ2-1, with TRBD1 identical over 7 bases. The V segment lost 4 bases and the J segment 2 bases; nucleotides outside the gene matches: 2. The CDR3 extends over 14 amino acids. In nucleotides, the CDR3 is TGTGCCAGCAGTTGGGACAGAACCTACAATGAGCAGTTCTTC. This encodes CASSWDRTYNEQFF.

This clonotype was found a few times. The genes are TRBV5-1 and TRBJ2-3; D may be TRBD2 (6 bases). The CDR3 is made up of 14 amino acids. The V end lost 3 bases, the J end lost 5 bases, and 13 bases lay between the germline ends. From germline, CDR1 is SGHRS and CDR2 YFSETQ. The CDR3 bases are TGCGCCAGCAGCTCCGGGGGATACGAAGATACGCAGTATTTT. Protein product: CASSSGGYEDTQYF.

The CDR3 DNA reads as TGTGCCAGCAGCGCTAGCGGGGGGCACCAAGAGACCCAGTACTTC. It yields the protein CASSASGGHQETQYF. The rearrangement links TRBV9 to TRBJ2-5, with 11 bases identical to TRBD2. Losses at the gene ends were 3 bases for V and 0 bases for J; bases not matched to a gene: 1. Germline CDR1 and CDR2: SGDLS and YYNGEE. The CDR3 is made up of 15 amino acids. Filled out from reference TRBV9 and TRBJ2-5, the complete variable domain reads DSGVTQTPKHLITATGQRVTLRCSPRSGDLSVYWYQQSLDQGLQFLIQYYNGEERAKGNILERFSAQQFPDLHSELNLSSLELGDSALYFCASSASGGHQETQYFGPGTRLLVL.

V is TRBV5-1 and J is TRBJ2-1; 10 bases align to TRBD2. The CDR3 contains 15 residues. The junction had 11 bases not matched to a gene; V was cut back by 4 bases and J by 10 bases. CDR1 is SGHRS and CDR2 is YFSETQ in the germline V gene. The CDR3 loop is CASSPDLAGVREQFF. CDR3 coding DNA: TGCGCCAGCAGCCCGGATCTAGCGGGAGTGAGGGAGCAGTTCTTC.

This clonotype came up a few times. This sequence joins TRBV4-2 and TRBJ2-7, with TRBD2 as a possible D gene (6 bases). From germline, CDR1 is LGHNA and CDR2 YNFKEQ. The CDR3 contains 14 residues. V was clipped by 0 bases and J by 7 bases, with 13 bases between them. DNA for the CDR3: TGTGCCAGCAGCCAAGAGGCAAAGGGGAGGGAGCAGTACTTC. Translating it yields CASSQEAKGREQYF.

The chain has TRBV28 and TRBJ1-1; no firm D call. Trimming took off 7 bases at V and 1 base at J, with 13 bases between the two ends. The germline V gene has CDR1 MDHEN and CDR2 SYDVKM. The CDR3 runs to 14 residues. CDR3 protein: CASTDGVGNTEAFF. Here the CDR3 DNA reads TGTGCCAGCACCGACGGAGTGGGGAACACTGAAGCTTTCTTT.

The CDR3 loop reads CASSLGPPYAEQYF. The CDR3 region has the DNA TGCGCCAGCAGCTTGGGACCCCCATACGCCGAGCAGTACTTC. This chain links TRBV5-1 with TRBJ2-5, with unresolved D. The last part of the DNA fits TRBJ2-7 better; the J call may be wrong. CDR1 and CDR2 (germline): SGHRS, YFSETQ. CDR3 length: 14 residues.

This chain connects TRBV5-1 to TRBJ1-2; D gene uncertain. Looked up from germline, CDR1 is SGHRS and CDR2 is YFSETQ. The V gene lost 2 bases and the J gene lost 8 bases, with 7 bases spanning the gap. The CDR3 is 11 amino acids. The CDR3 bases are TGCGCCAGCAGCTTTACAGCCGGCTACACCTTC. It translates to CASSFTAGYTF.

J is TRBJ2-1 and V is TRBV6-5; 7 bases fit TRBD2. The CDR3 is 13 residues long. The V gene end was trimmed by 5 bases and the J gene end by 7 bases; junction bases not matched to a gene: 5. Germline values: CDR1 MNHEY, CDR2 SVGAGI. As DNA, the CDR3 is TGTGCCAGCAGTGCCCTTAGCGGGAATGAGCAGTTCTTC. It specifies CASSALSGNEQFF.

In its sample, this clonotype was seen a few times. The CDR3: CASFDMNTEAFF. For the CDR3, the DNA is TGCGCCAGCTTTGACATGAACACTGAAGCTTTCTTT. V gene TRBV4-1 combines with J gene TRBJ1-1; no reliable D call. Trimming removed 8 bases from V and 0 bases from J, with 7 bases in between. The V gene's germline CDR1 is MGHRA and CDR2 YSYEKL. CDR3 length: 12 amino acids.

The V and J genes are TRBV3-1 and TRBJ2-4; 8 bases map to TRBD1. Matching the DNA end better, TRBJ2-7 makes the J call doubtful. CDR3 length: 14 amino acids. Looked up from germline, CDR1 is LGHDT and CDR2 is YNNKEL (reference sequence). CDR3 sequence reads: CASSQTGADYEQYF. The CDR3 DNA follows: TGTGCCAGCAGCCAGACAGGGGCGGACTACGAGCAGTACTTC.

This clonotype was seen a handful of times. V usage is TRBV5-1 and J usage is TRBJ2-5; D is possibly TRBD2 (6 bases). V was trimmed by 2 bases and J by 5 bases, leaving 16 bases between them. Germline CDR1 and CDR2: SGHRS and YFSETQ. The CDR3 sequence is 15 residues long. The CDR3 is CASSFTPGEGETQYF. CDR3 nucleotide sequence: TGCGCCAGCAGCTTTACGCCGGGAGAAGGGGAGACCCAGTACTTC.

A remark on this clonotype: The junction shows a germline mismatch at one end, possibly a read error. The rearrangement uses TRBV6-5 and TRBJ2-7, with TRBD1 matching over 9 bases. Germline assignment: CDR1 MNHEY and CDR2 SVGAGI. This CDR3 spans 16 amino acids. The DNA of the CDR3 is TGTGCCAGCAGTCACTCGGGCGGGACAGGGTGGCTCGAGCAGTACTTC. Translating gives CASSHSGGTGWLEQYF.

This clonotype turned up a few times. CDR3 protein: CASRYQTGGSTDTQYF. The CDR3 DNA follows: TGCGCCAGCAGATACCAGACAGGGGGGTCCACAGATACGCAGTATTTT. The chain employs TRBV5-1 and TRBJ2-3; 9 bases match TRBD1. CDR3 length equals 16 residues. Germline V lookup: CDR1 SGHRS, CDR2 YFSETQ. V dropped 5 bases and J dropped 2; count of bases not matched to a gene: 9.

This clonotype was seen only a few times. The rearrangement links TRBV5-1 to TRBJ1-1; no reliable D call. Germline loops: CDR1 SGHRS, CDR2 YFSETQ. The CDR3 totals 15 residues. V was pared by 2 bases and J by 0 bases, with 11 bases between. CDR3: CASSLVGYVNTEAFF. The CDR3 nucleotides read TGCGCCAGCAGCTTAGTAGGCTATGTGAACACTGAAGCTTTCTTT.

V and J are TRBV12-3 or TRBV12-4 and TRBJ2-7; D is perhaps TRBD1 (8 bases). V gave up 6 bases and J gave up 0 bases, with 18 bases separating them. The CDR3 covers 16 residues. As DNA, the CDR3 is TGTGCCAGCAGCCGAAACAGGGGGGGCAGCTCCTACGAGCAGTACTTC. Translating it yields CASSRNRGGSSYEQYF.

V gene TRBV5-5 combines with J gene TRBJ2-7, with a tentative D call TRBD1 (6 bases). Deletions cut 1 base from V and 4 bases from J, with 9 bases between. CDR3 length: 13 amino acids. CDR1 is SGHKS and CDR2 is YYEKEE in the germline V gene (reference sequence). The CDR3 loop is CASSLSGVYEQYF. In nucleotides, the CDR3 is TGTGCCAGCAGCTTGTCAGGGGTATACGAGCAGTACTTC.

For this clonotype: At one end the junction does not follow the germline gene, possibly because of a read error. This chain joins TRBV12-3 or TRBV12-4 and TRBJ2-1, with 11 bases lining up with TRBD2. The CDR3 runs 15 residues. The CDR3 coding sequence is TGTGCCCGCAGCCTCCCTAGCGGGGGGACCAATGAGCAGTTCTTC. This gives the protein CARSLPSGGTNEQFF.

V gene TRBV5-6 combines with J gene TRBJ2-1, with TRBD2 matching 7 bases. Germline CDR1 is SGHDT and CDR2 is YYEEEE. The V segment lost 6 bases and the J segment 4 bases; nucleotides outside the gene matches: 7. CDR3 length equals 14 residues. CDR3 sequence reads: CASIGLAAYNEQFF. Written as DNA, the CDR3 is TGTGCCAGCATCGGGCTAGCGGCATACAATGAGCAGTTCTTC.

The chain carries TRBV5-5 and TRBJ2-5; D is undetermined. The J call may not be correct, given that the DNA end is closer to TRBJ2-7. This CDR3 is 14 amino acids long. Germline lookup yields CDR1 SGHKS and CDR2 YYEKEE (reference sequence). The chain's CDR3 is CASSLDVGTYEQYF. The CDR3 DNA is TGTGCCAGCAGCTTGGATGTAGGGACCTACGAGCAGTACTTC.